Shown below are 11 T cell receptor beta chains from a single sample sequenced in a study of cytomegalovirus exposure and HLA in healthy donors. The primer mix had 60 Vbeta and 13 Jbeta primers. TCRdb's copy holds only in-frame clones and misses some; the assay was immunoSEQ multiplex PCR. The top ten hold 4.2% of the sample, which has 130,000 or so clones, around 72% seen once. Input material: PBMCs. The receptor set was obtained from a man between 45 and 60 years old in good health and CMV-seropositive.

This chain joins TRBV6-1 and TRBJ1-3; no firm D call. This CDR3 spans 13 amino acids. Trimming removed 6 bases at V and 1 base at J, with 7 bases between. CDR1 MNHNS and CDR2 SASEGT come from the germline V gene. The CDR3 loop reads CASSGSSGNTIYF. In DNA, the CDR3 is TGTGCCAGCAGCGGGAGTTCTGGAAACACCATATATTTT.

This clone was observed once. V gene TRBV6-6 combines with J gene TRBJ1-2; 11 bases are shared with TRBD1. Germline CDR1 reads MNHNY; CDR2 reads SVGAGI (reference sequence). The CDR3 runs to 16 residues. The V segment lost 0 bases and the J segment 8 bases; nucleotides outside the gene matches: 8. CDR3 nucleotides: TGTGCCAGCAGTTACTCCCCGGACAGGGGGCAGTTCGGCTACACCTTC. Its protein is CASSYSPDRGQFGYTF.

The chain links TRBV6-5 to TRBJ1-1; D perhaps matches TRBD1 (6 bases). Germline-derived CDR1 and CDR2 are MNHEY and SVGAGI. V was cut by 7 bases and J by 6 bases, with 21 bases left in between. CDR3 length: 15 amino acids. The CDR3 DNA follows: TGTGCCAGCAAGGGGGAGGGGCAGGGTGACGCTGAAGCTTTCTTT. As protein: CASKGEGQGDAEAFF.

The table lists this clone with a count of one. The chain is built from TRBV7-9 and TRBJ2-5, with a weak D call TRBD2 (6 bases). Germline V gives CDR1 SEHNR, CDR2 FQNEAQ (reference sequence). CDR3 size: 15 residues. Deletions cut 1 base from V and 5 bases from J, with 14 bases between. CDR3 nucleotides: TGTGCCAGCAGCTTAGGGGGGACTGCCCGTGAGACCCAGTACTTC. Residues: CASSLGGTARETQYF.

This clone was observed once. The CDR3 DNA sequence: TGTGCCAGCAGAGACAGGGGTTCTGGGGCCCAGCATTTT. Protein product: CASRDRGSGAQHF. The chain employs TRBV6-1 and TRBJ1-5; 8 bases are a match to TRBD1. The CDR3 spans 13 residues. CDR1 and CDR2 (germline): MNHNS, SASEGT. V shed 6 bases and J 11 bases; nucleotides not matched to a gene: 9.

The rearrangement uses TRBV6-6 and TRBJ1-5, with D uncertain. CDR1 is MNHNY and CDR2 is SVGAGI in the germline V gene (reference sequence). This CDR3 is 13 amino acids long. V lost 6 bases and J 9 bases, leaving 15 bases between the germline ends. The CDR3 loop is CASRADDMWPQHF. The CDR3, as DNA: TGTGCCAGCAGAGCGGATGACATGTGGCCCCAGCATTTT.

The rearrangement links TRBV29-1 to TRBJ2-1; 13 bases agree with TRBD2. CDR1 and CDR2 (germline): SQVTM, ANQGSEA. The CDR3 consists of 13 residues. The CDR3: CRGRLAGGPEQFF. DNA of the CDR3: TGCAGGGGTAGACTAGCGGGAGGACCGGAGCAGTTCTTC.

The rearrangement uses TRBV5-4 and TRBJ1-1; D remains unclear. The length of the CDR3 is 13 residues. The V end was cut by 0 bases, the J end by 6 bases, with 9 bases between. Germline values: CDR1 SGHNT, CDR2 YYREEE (reference sequence). The CDR3 DNA sequence: TGTGCCAGCAGCTTGGGAGTTCTGTCTGAAGCTTTCTTT. Its protein is CASSLGVLSEAFF.

This clone was counted between two and nine times. The J gene is TRBJ2-7, the V gene TRBV7-9; maybe TRBD1 (7 bases). The CDR3 runs to 12 residues. V was clipped by 8 bases and J by 5 bases, with 13 bases between them. The germline CDR1 and CDR2 sequences are SEHNR and FQNEAQ (reference sequence). CDR3 nucleotide sequence: TGTGCCAGCGCCAGGGGGGAGGACGAGCAGTACTTC. It codes for CASARGEDEQYF.

The CDR3 sequence: CASSWDRGLTGELFF. The CDR3 region has the DNA TGTGCCAGCAGTTGGGACAGGGGACTTACCGGGGAGCTGTTTTTT. The gene calls are TRBV6-5 and TRBJ2-2; TRBD1 aligns across 10 bases. V shed 4 bases, J shed 5 bases, and the junction held 4 bases outside the gene matches. The CDR3 is 15 amino acids. Germline-derived CDR1 and CDR2 are MNHEY and SVGAGI.

The CDR3 coding sequence is TGTGCCAGCAGCACCTGGGGGACAGATAGCAATCAGCCCCAGCATTTT. Residues: CASSTWGTDSNQPQHF. The gene calls are TRBV7-9 and TRBJ1-5, with 7 bases matching TRBD1. This CDR3 has 16 amino acids. Trimming removed 5 bases from V and 0 bases from J; junction bases left unmatched: 7. CDR1 and CDR2 (germline): SEHNR, FQNEAQ (reference sequence).